Below are 19 T cell receptor beta chains sequenced from a single sample in a study of control samples from healthy donors and cancer patients (dated by TCRdb to 2019 to 2021). The library was produced with the immunoSEQ multiplex PCR assay. In TCRdb, the immuneACCESS table is reduced to in-frame sequences with V and J assigned. These tables do not hold every clone; where another copy was compared, an unresolved V gene accounts for under half, and the others remain unexplained. Present in this sample are over 50,000 clones, around 96% of which were seen just once. The ten most abundant clones make up 1.1% of the sample. The sequencing sample was made of blood. The receptors stem from a woman aged 18-30 years in good health.

This chain uses TRBV5-6 with TRBJ1-2; D unclear. Germline assignment: CDR1 SGHDT and CDR2 YYEEEE. This CDR3 has 12 amino acids. The V end was cut by 1 base, the J end by 6 bases, with 7 bases between. CDR3 protein: CASSLRWDGYTF. CDR3 bases: TGTGCCAGCAGCTTGAGGTGGGATGGCTACACCTTC. Combining the CDR3 with reference TRBV5-6 and TRBJ1-2 gives the whole variable domain DAGVTQSPTHLIKTRGQQVTLRCSPKSGHDTVSWYQQALGQGPQFIFQYYEEEERQRGNFPDRFSGHQFPNYSSELNVNALLLGDSALYLCASSLRWDGYTFGSGTRLTVV.

The rearrangement uses TRBV5-6 and TRBJ1-3; no clear D gene. CDR1 is SGHDT, CDR2 YYEEEE, per germline. The CDR3 is 14 residues long. The V end was cut by 2 bases, the J end by 2 bases, with 8 bases between. The CDR3, as DNA: TGTGCCAGCAGCTTCCGAACGGCTGGAAACACCATATATTTT. Protein sequence: CASSFRTAGNTIYF.

The chain joins TRBV5-8 to TRBJ1-1, with 7 bases that match TRBD1. After removal of 4 bases from V and 0 bases from J, the junction contained 9 bases not matched to a gene. The CDR3 runs 16 residues. Per the germline V gene, CDR1 is SGHTS and CDR2 is YDEGEE. In DNA form, the CDR3 reads TGTGCCAGCAGCAAAGGACAGGTCAGGGTGAACACTGAAGCTTTCTTT. It codes for CASSKGQVRVNTEAFF.

The V call is TRBV9, the J call TRBJ1-1; D is possibly TRBD1 (5 bases). The CDR3 length is 13 residues. V dropped 4 bases and J dropped 4 bases, with 11 bases sitting between them. Per the germline V gene, CDR1 is SGDLS and CDR2 is YYNGEE. CDR3 loop: CASSLQDRTEAFF. The CDR3 region has the DNA TGTGCCAGCAGCTTACAGGATCGCACTGAAGCTTTCTTT.

The rearrangement uses TRBV24-1 and TRBJ2-5; the match to TRBD2 covers 10 bases. After removal of 3 bases from V and 7 bases from J, the junction contained 13 bases not matched to a gene. The CDR3 extends over 17 amino acids. Germline assignment: CDR1 KGHDR and CDR2 SFDVKD. The CDR3 DNA reads TGTGCCACCAGTGATATTAGCGGGGGGCCCCTCGGGGGGACCCAGTACTTC. Protein: CATSDISGGPLGGTQYF.

This clone occurred once. V gene TRBV11-3 combines with J gene TRBJ2-2; 8 nucleotides line up with TRBD2. CDR1 and CDR2 from the germline V gene are SGHNT and YENEEA. This CDR3 comprises 15 residues. The V and J ends lost 1 base and 3 bases, in that order; junction bases with no gene match: 1. CDR3 DNA sequence: TGTGCCAGCAGCTTAGGCGGGGGGTACACCGGGGAGCTGTTTTTT. Translating it yields CASSLGGGYTGELFF.

The gene calls are TRBV18 and TRBJ1-1, with 7 bases fitting TRBD1. The V segment lost 2 bases and the J segment 6 bases; nucleotides outside the gene matches: 6. This CDR3 is 14 amino acids long. The germline gives CDR1 KGHSH, CDR2 LQKENI. The CDR3 coding sequence is TGTGCCAGCTCACCAGGACAGGTTGAGGCTGAAGCTTTCTTT. Encoded protein: CASSPGQVEAEAFF.

CDR3 protein: CASSGTGGSYGYTF. CDR3 coding DNA: TGTGCCAGCAGCGGAACAGGGGGCTCCTATGGCTACACCTTC. The genes are TRBV9 and TRBJ1-2; 9 nucleotides agree with TRBD1. Per germline, CDR1 SGDLS and CDR2 YYNGEE. The CDR3 covers 14 residues. The ends lost 3 bases at V and 4 bases at J; junction bases unmatched: 4.

The chain is built from TRBV4-1 and TRBJ2-2, with unresolved D. V was cut by 4 bases and J by 6 bases, with 6 bases left in between. CDR1 and CDR2 from the germline V gene are MGHRA and YSYEKL. The CDR3 runs 12 residues. Here the CDR3 DNA reads TGCGCCAGCAGCCTCGCCCCCGGGGAGCTGTTTTTT. Its translation: CASSLAPGELFF.

The V and J genes are TRBV9 and TRBJ2-2, with 7 bases lining up with TRBD1. Germline values: CDR1 SGDLS, CDR2 YYNGEE. The CDR3 length is 13 residues. V gave up 4 bases and J gave up 6 bases; unmatched junction bases: 3. Here the CDR3 DNA reads TGTGCCAGCAGCAAGGGGGCTGCCGGGGAGCTGTTTTTT. It encodes CASSKGAAGELFF.

This rearrangement joins TRBV2 to TRBJ1-3; maybe TRBD1 (5 bases). V was trimmed by 3 bases and J by 4 bases, leaving 13 bases between them. The CDR3 loop spans 15 amino acids. Germline CDR1 SNHLY, CDR2 FYNNEI. This CDR3 is CASSEGKGRGNTIYF. The CDR3 DNA sequence: TGTGCCAGCAGTGAGGGCAAGGGGCGAGGAAACACCATATATTTT.

The chain combines TRBV27 with TRBJ2-2; 12 bases fit TRBD2. The trim removed 7 bases at V and 1 base at J, leaving 1 base unmatched. There are 15 residues in the CDR3. Germline values: CDR1 MNHEY, CDR2 SMNVEV (reference sequence). The CDR3, as DNA: TGTGCCAGCAAGGGACTAGCGGGGAACACCGGGGAGCTGTTTTTT. Amino acids: CASKGLAGNTGELFF.

The chain recombines TRBV6-6 with TRBJ2-7; D may be TRBD1 or TRBD2 (6 bases each). This CDR3 is 15 amino acids long. Deletions cut 7 bases from V and 0 bases from J, with 16 bases between. Germline CDR1 MNHNY, CDR2 SVGAGI (reference sequence). CDR3 sequence (DNA): TGTGCCAGCAAGAGTCTTAGGGGGGACTCCTACGAGCAGTACTTC. This translates into CASKSLRGDSYEQYF.

The chain has TRBV7-9 and TRBJ1-2; D remains unclear. Germline V CDR1 and CDR2: SEHNR, FQNEAQ (reference sequence). The CDR3 has 14 amino acids. V lost 5 bases, J lost 0 bases, and 10 bases lay in between. The CDR3 DNA follows: TGTGCCAGCAGCCCAGTAGGTCCTAACTATGGCTACACCTTC. This gives the protein CASSPVGPNYGYTF.

The chain uses TRBV20-1 and TRBJ1-2, with D uncertain. The germline gives CDR1 DFQATT, CDR2 SNEGSKA (reference sequence). The germline V and J ends were trimmed by 3 bases and 3 bases, with 11 bases remaining between them. The CDR3 loop spans 13 amino acids. The CDR3 region has the DNA TGCAGTGCTAGTGGGTTAGTAGACTATGGCTACACCTTC. It specifies CSASGLVDYGYTF.

J is TRBJ2-3 and V is TRBV7-2; possible D gene TRBD2, 5 bases. Per germline, CDR1 SGHTA and CDR2 FQGNSA. V was trimmed by 3 bases and J by 0 bases, leaving 7 bases between them. The CDR3 is 14 residues long. The CDR3 is CASSFSGSTDTQYF. The CDR3 nucleotides are TGTGCCAGCAGCTTCTCGGGGAGCACAGATACGCAGTATTTT.

The V and J genes are TRBV15 and TRBJ1-2; D may be TRBD1 (6 bases). Germline loops: CDR1 LNHNV, CDR2 YYDKDF (reference sequence). The length of the CDR3 is 14 residues. V lost 3 bases, J lost 0 bases, and 8 bases lay in between. Here the CDR3 reads CATSSGGPNYGYTF. The CDR3 coding sequence is TGTGCCACCAGCAGCGGGGGCCCTAACTATGGCTACACCTTC.

The CDR3 region has the DNA TGCGCCAGCAGCTTAGGGACAGCGAACACTGAAGCTTTCTTT. It yields the protein CASSLGTANTEAFF. This chain joins TRBV5-1 and TRBJ1-1; TRBD1 matches at 7 bases. V lost 2 bases and J lost 1; bases outside the gene matches: 2. The CDR3 spans 14 residues. Per germline, CDR1 SGHRS and CDR2 YFSETQ.

The V call is TRBV6-4, the J call TRBJ2-3; TRBD2 might be the D (5 bases). V lost 2 bases and J lost 1, with 7 bases in between. Germline V CDR1 and CDR2: MRHNA, SNTAGT. The CDR3 has 14 amino acids. The CDR3 protein is CASSDGGGTDTQYF. CDR3 nucleotides: TGTGCCAGCAGTGACGGAGGAGGCACAGATACGCAGTATTTT.